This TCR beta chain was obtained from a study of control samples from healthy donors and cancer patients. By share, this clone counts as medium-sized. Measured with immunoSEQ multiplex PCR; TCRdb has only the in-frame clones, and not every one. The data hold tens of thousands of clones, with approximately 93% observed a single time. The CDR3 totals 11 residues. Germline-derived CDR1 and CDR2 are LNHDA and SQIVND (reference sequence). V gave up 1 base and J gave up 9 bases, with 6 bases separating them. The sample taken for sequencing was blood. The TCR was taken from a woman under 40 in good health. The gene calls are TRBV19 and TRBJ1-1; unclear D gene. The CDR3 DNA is TGTGCCAGTAGTATAGGCTCTAAAGCTTTCTTT. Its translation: CASSIGSKAFF.